This T cell receptor (beta chain) is from a study of blood T cell repertoires in COVID-19. Across the study: The origin of the acute and convalescent COVID-19 samples was the United States, Italy and Spain.

This clone was seen just once. Patients in Seattle were enrolled during active infection, then followed longitudinally. V dropped 4 bases and J dropped 10 bases, with 20 bases sitting between them. CDR1 is MNHEY and CDR2 is SMNVEV in the germline V gene (reference sequence). The CDR3 has 16 amino acids. TCRdb's copy holds only in-frame clones and misses some; the assay was immunoSEQ multiplex PCR. The data show some 450,000 clones, about 90% seen once. The chain uses TRBV27 and TRBJ1-6; D is perhaps TRBD1 (5 bases). The TCR sequence derives from a man aged 18-30 years with COVID-19, enrolled during active disease. Sample: peripheral blood. CDR3 DNA: TGTGCCAGCAGTTCCCGGGACTCCTTCTCCCCATCACCCCTCCACTTT. Protein product: CASSSRDSFSPSPLHF.